This is a list of T cell receptor beta chains from one sample in a study of blood T cell repertoires in COVID-19. The assay was immunoSEQ multiplex PCR, and TCRdb's table has in-frame clones only and misses some. The table has 200,000 or so clones, about 87% seen once. The sequenced sample consisted of PBMCs or T cells enriched from blood (not recorded which). All receptors come from a woman aged 25-40 years who had recovered from COVID-19. The CDR3 runs from the conserved cysteine through the conserved F or W. D genes are given only for firm matches. Not every row has a clone size; where given, it reads once, few, many or a size class.

>once|TRBV5-6|TRBJ1-6|NA
CASSLGDSPLHF
TGTGCCAGCAGCTTGGGCGATTCACCCCTCCACTTT
>NA|TRBV4-2|TRBJ2-7|TRBD2
CASSQVASGGSYEQYF
TGTGCCAGCAGCCAAGTGGCCAGCGGGGGGTCCTACGAGCAGTACTTC
>NA|TRBV5-6|TRBJ1-2|NA
CASSLPTAYETNYGYTF
TGTGCCAGCAGCTTGCCTACAGCCTATGAAACTAACTATGGCTACACCTTC
>NA|TRBV5-4|TRBJ2-1|TRBD1
CASSPDRDSSYNEQFF
TGTGCCAGCAGTCCCGACAGGGATAGCTCCTACAATGAGCAGTTCTTC
>NA|TRBV5-1|TRBJ1-1|NA
CASSLNKNTEAFF
TGCGCCAGCAGCTTAAACAAGAACACTGAAGCTTTCTTT
>NA|TRBV6-2/TRBV6-3|TRBJ1-5|TRBD1
CASSLRDRDNQPQHF
TGTGCCAGCAGCCTCCGGGACAGGGATAATCAGCCCCAGCATTTT
>NA|TRBV9|TRBJ1-2|TRBD1
CASSVGQGPYGYTF
TGTGCCAGCAGCGTTGGACAGGGCCCCTATGGCTACACCTTC
>few|TRBV5-3|TRBJ1-6|NA
CARKEDSSSYNSPLHF
TGTGCCAGGAAGGAGGACAGCAGCTCCTATAATTCACCCCTCCACTTT
>NA|TRBV7-9|TRBJ2-2|NA
CASSPQGGELFF
TGTGCCAGCAGCCCTCAGGGGGGGGAGCTGTTTTTT
>NA|TRBV4-1|TRBJ1-5|TRBD1
CASSLNTAVGQINQPQHF
TGCGCCAGCAGCTTAAATACGGCGGTGGGACAGATCAATCAGCCCCAGCATTTT
>once|TRBV18|TRBJ1-1|NA
CASVPGEPRVTFF
TGTGCCAGCGTACCGGGGGAACCAAGGGTAACTTTCTTT
>NA|TRBV14|TRBJ1-1|NA
CASSQAPGYTEAFF
TGTGCCAGCAGCCAAGCGCCCGGGTACACTGAAGCTTTCTTT
>NA|TRBV7-2|TRBJ1-2|NA
CASSLGGVGRVVNYGYTF
TGTGCCAGCAGCTTAGGCGGGGTAGGGCGGGTAGTTAACTATGGCTACACCTTC
>NA|TRBV27|TRBJ2-7|TRBD1
CASSLTGERYEQYF
TGTGCCAGCAGTCTGACAGGGGAGAGGTACGAGCAGTACTTC
>NA|TRBV5-4|TRBJ2-1|TRBD2
CASSLSGGGYNEQFF
TGTGCCAGCAGCTTGAGCGGGGGGGGTTATAATGAGCAGTTCTTC
>NA|TRBV7-9|TRBJ2-5|NA
CASSRMAGSQETQYF
TGTGCCAGCAGCAGGATGGCGGGTTCCCAAGAGACCCAGTACTTC
>NA|TRBV5-1|TRBJ2-7|NA
CASGSLGSSYEQYF
TGCGCCAGCGGGTCCCTGGGCAGCTCCTACGAGCAGTACTTC
>NA|TRBV11-2|TRBJ1-2|NA
CASSLPGRAGGYTF
TGTGCCAGCAGCTTGCCCGGGAGGGCAGGGGGCTACACCTTC
>NA|TRBV4-1|TRBJ1-3|NA
CASSQAQLSSGNTIYF
TGCGCCAGCAGCCAAGCACAGCTTAGCTCTGGAAACACCATATATTTT
>NA|TRBV13|TRBJ2-2|NA
CASSARDRYTGELFF
TGTGCCAGCAGCGCGCGGGACAGATACACCGGGGAGCTGTTTTTT
>NA|TRBV3-1/TRBV3-2|TRBJ1-2|NA
CASSQTGWSYTF
TGTGCCAGCAGCCAAACAGGGTGGAGCTACACCTTC
>NA|TRBV2|TRBJ1-1|NA
CASSEGSGRAFF
TGTGCCAGCAGTGAGGGATCGGGGAGAGCTTTCTTT
>few|TRBV7-9|TRBJ2-7|TRBD1
CASSLSGGYEQYF
TGTGCCAGCAGCTTATCAGGGGGCTACGAGCAGTACTTC
>NA|TRBV7-9|TRBJ2-7|TRBD1
CASSSTTGGAYEQYF
TGTGCCAGCAGCTCAACCACAGGGGGCGCCTACGAGCAGTACTTC
>NA|TRBV19|TRBJ2-7|TRBD1
CASSIVGTGAYEQYF
TGTGCCAGTAGTATCGTCGGGACAGGGGCCTACGAGCAGTACTTC
>NA|TRBV4-2|TRBJ2-1|NA
CASSQAAGSSYNEQFF
TGTGCCAGCAGCCAAGCGGCGGGAAGCTCCTACAATGAGCAGTTCTTC
>NA|TRBV6-5|TRBJ1-1|NA
CASSYGRRNTEAFF
TGTGCCAGCAGTTACGGGAGAAGGAACACTGAAGCTTTCTTT
>NA|TRBV27|TRBJ2-7|TRBD1
CASSSMGGTGPYEQYF
TGTGCCAGCAGTTCGATGGGCGGGACAGGACCATACGAGCAGTACTTC
>NA|TRBV4-2|TRBJ2-1|TRBD2
CASSQDPGRVAGADNEQFF
TGTGCCAGCAGCCAAGATCCGGGCAGGGTAGCGGGGGCCGACAATGAGCAGTTCTTC
>NA|TRBV14|TRBJ1-2|NA
CASSQSYFYGYTF
TGTGCCAGCAGCCAATCTTATTTCTATGGCTACACCTTC
>NA|TRBV7-9|TRBJ1-2|TRBD1
CASSLDHRGTGDYGYTF
TGTGCCAGCAGCTTAGATCATCGGGGGACAGGGGACTATGGCTACACCTTC
>NA|TRBV7-6|TRBJ2-2|NA
CASSTYGLDGTGELFF
TGTGCCAGCAGCACTTACGGACTCGACGGCACCGGGGAGCTGTTTTTT
>NA|TRBV9|TRBJ2-7|TRBD2
CASSAGLDPSYEQYF
TGTGCCAGCAGCGCGGGACTAGACCCTTCCTACGAGCAGTACTTC
>NA|TRBV7-3|TRBJ2-2|NA
CASSLTGANSGELFF
TGTGCCAGCAGCTTAACTGGTGCGAATAGCGGGGAGCTGTTTTTT